Below, 24 T cell receptor beta chains from the same sample are listed, as sequenced in a study of spatial heterogeneity in lung cancer. Time point noted: sample taken at primary tumor resection. Extraction of whole RNA from tumor, nontumor lung or frozen PBMC preceded unsorted sequencing. TCRdb processed the 5' RACE reads anew with MiXCR; each CDR3 protein has one entry. Among 35,000 or so distinct CDR3 sequences listed, around 5.2% were seen once. The sample consisted of PBMCs, taken at surgery. These receptors all come from a female donor with early-stage non-small cell lung cancer.

The rearrangement links TRBV15 to TRBJ1-1; the D is unclear. The V end was cut by 1 base, the J end by 4 bases, with 13 bases between. Germline CDR1 reads LNHNV; CDR2 reads YYDKDF (reference sequence). This CDR3 spans 15 amino acids. CDR3 coding DNA: TGTGCCACCAGCAGAGGGGAGGTAACATCCACTGAAGCTTTCTTT. Protein sequence: CATSRGEVTSTEAFF.

This clonotype was detected many times. CDR3 sequence (DNA): TGTGCCAGCAGTCCTTCTGGGGTCGCGGGAGGGCAAAACATTCAGTACTTC. This sequence encodes CASSPSGVAGGQNIQYF. The V gene is TRBV2, the J gene TRBJ2-4, with 9 bases lining up with TRBD2. CDR1 and CDR2 from the germline V gene are SNHLY and FYNNEI. There are 17 residues in the CDR3. V shed 5 bases, J shed 5 bases, and the junction held 13 bases outside the gene matches.

This clonotype was recorded many times. The V call is TRBV20-1, the J call TRBJ1-3; 9 bases are shared with TRBD1. From germline, CDR1 is DFQATT and CDR2 SNEGSKA (reference sequence). This CDR3 has 14 residues. The J segment lost 3 bases and the V segment lost 4 bases, leaving 4 bases of the junction unmatched. The CDR3 sequence is CSATTGGNGNTIYF. Written as DNA, the CDR3 is TGCAGTGCTACCACAGGGGGCAATGGAAACACCATATATTTT.

The table lists this clonotype with many counts. Here the CDR3 DNA reads TGTGCCAGCAGTTTCTCCCCCAGGGCTGAAGCTTTCTTT. It is translated as CASSFSPRAEAFF. V is TRBV12-3 or TRBV12-4 and J is TRBJ1-1; possibly TRBD1 for D (5 bases). CDR3 size: 13 residues. Trimming removed 3 bases from V and 6 bases from J, with 11 bases in between.

The chain couples TRBV7-2 to TRBJ2-3; 10 nucleotides agree with TRBD2. Germline trimming cut 0 bases from V and 2 bases from J; bases unmatched to any gene: 14. CDR1 and CDR2 from the germline V gene are SGHTA and FQGNSA. CDR3 length: 20 residues. The CDR3 is CASSLADLFPGTSDTDTQYF. Written as DNA, the CDR3 is TGTGCCAGCAGCTTAGCCGATCTTTTCCCCGGGACTAGCGACACAGATACGCAGTATTTT.

There are many counts of this clonotype. The chain links TRBV9 to TRBJ2-1; TRBD2 agrees at 15 bases. Germline assignment: CDR1 SGDLS and CDR2 YYNGEE. The CDR3 is 14 amino acids. Trimming took 4 bases from V and 15 from J; bases not matched to a gene: 8. The CDR3 coding sequence is TGTGCCAGCAGCCCCCGGACTAGCGGGGGGGCCGGGTTCTTC. It specifies CASSPRTSGGAGFF.

This clonotype was observed at least ten times. The chain uses TRBV25-1 and TRBJ1-1, with D hard to call. CDR1 is MGHDK and CDR2 is SYGVNS in the germline V gene. V lost 5 bases to trimming and J lost 4 bases, with 2 bases between them. The CDR3 length is 10 residues. CDR3 in amino acids: CASSSTEAFF. In DNA form, the CDR3 reads TGTGCCAGCAGTAGCACTGAAGCTTTCTTT.

This clonotype has a count of ten or more. The chain recombines TRBV27 with TRBJ2-2; D gene uncertain. Germline loops: CDR1 MNHEY, CDR2 SMNVEV (reference sequence). The CDR3 is 16 residues long. The ends were cut back, 0 bases at V and 0 bases at J, with 8 bases in the middle. Here the CDR3 reads CASSLSLAPNTGELFF. The CDR3 DNA reads TGTGCCAGCAGTTTATCGCTGGCACCGAACACCGGGGAGCTGTTTTTT.

This clonotype was seen repeatedly, ten times or more. The chain joins TRBV11-2 to TRBJ2-2; 7 positions agree with TRBD1. The ends lost 5 bases at V and 5 bases at J; junction bases unmatched: 8. This CDR3 has 15 amino acids. Germline V gene sequence: CDR1 SGHAT, CDR2 FQNNGV. The chain's CDR3 is CASSPIRGRTGELFF. The CDR3 DNA follows: TGTGCCAGCAGCCCGATTAGGGGGCGAACCGGGGAGCTGTTTTTT.

V and J are TRBV19 and TRBJ2-7, with D perhaps assigned TRBD1 or TRBD2 (5 bases each). From germline, CDR1 is LNHDA and CDR2 SQIVND (reference sequence). The V end was cut by 5 bases, the J end by 5 bases, with 16 bases between. CDR3 length equals 14 residues. The DNA of the CDR3 is TGTGCCAGTAGTCGGGCAGGCATGGGGGACGAGCAGTACTTC. This translates into CASSRAGMGDEQYF.

The V gene is TRBV20-1, the J gene TRBJ2-1; a weak D match, TRBD2 (6 bases). Germline CDR1 DFQATT, CDR2 SNEGSKA (reference sequence). V lost 3 bases to trimming and J lost 9 bases, with 15 bases between them. This CDR3 region has 13 residues. The DNA of the CDR3 is TGCAGTGCTAGCCTCGACTCCGGGAGTGAGCAGTTCTTC. Amino acid sequence: CSASLDSGSEQFF.

This clonotype occurred many times. This sequence joins TRBV4-1 and TRBJ2-7; possibly TRBD1 for D (5 bases). Germline CDR1 is MGHRA and CDR2 is YSYEKL. There are 15 residues in the CDR3. Trimming cost V 5 bases and J 2 bases, with 16 bases left between them. In DNA form, the CDR3 reads TGCGCCAGCAGCGAGACAGACAACCCCCCCTACGAGCAGTACTTC. It codes for CASSETDNPPYEQYF.

This clonotype was counted at least ten times. The V gene is TRBV6-2 or TRBV6-3, the J gene TRBJ2-4; D is undetermined. V lost 6 bases, J lost 9 bases, and 24 bases lay in between. Looked up from germline, CDR1 is MNHEY and CDR2 is SVGEGT. CDR3 length: 16 residues. In DNA, the CDR3 is TGTGCCAGCAGCCCCTTCAGGACGGTGAGCTTCGGCATTCAGTACTTC. Protein product: CASSPFRTVSFGIQYF.

This clonotype was seen many times. The chain combines TRBV7-8 with TRBJ2-2; a possible D gene is TRBD1 (5 bases). Germline CDR1 SGHVS, CDR2 FQNEAQ. V gave up 0 bases and J gave up 6 bases, with 11 bases separating them. The CDR3 sequence is 15 residues long. The DNA of the CDR3 is TGTGCCAGCAGCTTAGCGGGGCTGGACGCCGGGGAGCTGTTTTTT. It is translated as CASSLAGLDAGELFF.

This clonotype was counted at least ten times. V and J are TRBV5-1 and TRBJ1-1; D may be TRBD1 (5 bases). The V end lost 0 bases, the J end lost 6 bases, and 12 bases lay between the germline ends. This CDR3 is built from 14 residues. Germline-derived CDR1 and CDR2 are SGHRS and YFSETQ. In nucleotides, the CDR3 is TGCGCCAGCAGCTTGGTCGCAGGGTCCCCTGAAGCTTTCTTT. Translated, it gives CASSLVAGSPEAFF.

This clonotype was observed many times. V and J are TRBV9 and TRBJ2-4; 8 bases match TRBD1. CDR1 is SGDLS and CDR2 is YYNGEE in the germline V gene. Losses at the gene ends were 4 bases for V and 5 bases for J; bases not matched to a gene: 5. There are 14 residues in the CDR3. CDR3 sequence (DNA): TGTGCCAGCAGCCCCTACAGGGGGGAAAACATTCAGTACTTC. Translating gives CASSPYRGENIQYF.

This clonotype was seen many times. The V and J genes are TRBV5-6 and TRBJ2-1, with 8 bases lining up with TRBD2. Germline values: CDR1 SGHDT, CDR2 YYEEEE. Trimming cost V 4 bases and J 8 bases; bases outside gene matches: 5. The CDR3 contains 13 residues. The CDR3: CASSSGSGYEQFF. CDR3 in DNA: TGTGCCAGCAGCAGCGGGAGTGGGTATGAGCAGTTCTTC.

This clonotype appeared many times. This sequence joins TRBV7-6 and TRBJ2-5; no clear D. Germline V CDR1 and CDR2: SGHVS, FNYEAQ. CDR3 length: 13 amino acids. Trimming shortened V by 5 bases and J by 7 bases, and 14 bases separated the two germline ends. The CDR3 region has the DNA TGTGCCAGCAGCCCGACACGGCGCGGGACCCAGTACTTC. This translates into CASSPTRRGTQYF.

This clonotype was recorded at least ten times. The rearrangement links TRBV9 to TRBJ2-3, with D hard to call. In germline, CDR1 is SGDLS, CDR2 YYNGEE. The CDR3 loop spans 13 amino acids. V lost 5 bases to trimming and J lost 2 bases, with 9 bases between them. CDR3 nucleotides: TGTGCCAGCAGTGGCAGTCACACAGATACGCAGTATTTT. Its protein product is CASSGSHTDTQYF.

This clonotype has at least ten counts. The rearrangement joins TRBV4-3 to TRBJ2-1; 11 bases agree with TRBD2. This CDR3 spans 16 amino acids. Trimming cost V 0 bases and J 8 bases; bases outside gene matches: 6. Looked up from germline, CDR1 is LGHNA and CDR2 is YSLEER. The CDR3 protein is CASSQDLAGGRDEQFF. CDR3 bases: TGCGCCAGCAGCCAAGATTTAGCGGGAGGGAGGGATGAGCAGTTCTTC.

This clonotype was detected many times. This chain joins TRBV2 and TRBJ2-4; no clear D gene. CDR1 SNHLY and CDR2 FYNNEI come from the germline V gene. The CDR3 contains 12 residues. Trimming removed 0 bases from V and 15 bases from J, with 12 bases in between. In nucleotides, the CDR3 is TGTGCCAGCAGTGAAGCCATCCGGTCCCCGTACTTC. It codes for CASSEAIRSPYF.

This clonotype was counted ten times or more. V and J are TRBV7-9 and TRBJ1-1; D is unclear. The V gene lost 1 base and the J gene lost 4 bases, with 10 bases spanning the gap. This CDR3 is built from 14 residues. Germline CDR1 SEHNR, CDR2 FQNEAQ (reference sequence). CDR3 sequence: CASSLDGDSTEAFF. The CDR3 DNA reads as TGTGCCAGCAGCTTAGATGGGGATTCCACTGAAGCTTTCTTT.

This clonotype appeared many times. This chain links TRBV20-1 with TRBJ2-5; a weak D match, TRBD2 (6 bases). With 7 bases removed from V and 2 bases from J, the gap between germline ends came to 11 bases. CDR3 length: 12 residues. Per the germline V gene, CDR1 is DFQATT and CDR2 is SNEGSKA (reference sequence). The CDR3 protein is CSVSGSQETQYF. In DNA, the CDR3 is TGCAGTGTTAGCGGAAGTCAAGAGACCCAGTACTTC.

This chain connects TRBV7-2 to TRBJ2-2; TRBD1 matches at 8 bases. V lost 5 bases and J lost 4; bases outside the gene matches: 3. Germline V lookup: CDR1 SGHTA, CDR2 FQGNSA. CDR3 length: 14 amino acids. CDR3 nucleotides: TGTGCCAGCAGCCGGACAGGGCTCACCGGGGAGCTGTTTTTT. Translation gives CASSRTGLTGELFF.